The text below deals with one T cell receptor (beta chain). This record comes from a study of blood T cell repertoires in COVID-19. TCRdb's copy holds only in-frame clones and misses some; the assay was immunoSEQ multiplex PCR. The sample includes about 62,000 clones, about nine tenths of them seen just once. The CDR3 runs to 14 residues. CDR1 WSHSY and CDR2 SAAADI come from the germline V gene. Trimming stripped 3 bases from V and 0 bases from J, with 9 bases between. The source material was peripheral blood. The receptor's source is a woman at least 80 years old with acute or convalescent COVID-19. The chain has TRBV10-2 and TRBJ2-7; no clear D. Written as DNA, the CDR3 is TGCGCCAGCAGTGATTCGCGGATCTCCTACGAGCAGTACTTC. Its protein is CASSDSRISYEQYF.